The 16 T cell receptor beta chains below come from one sample, sequenced in a study of T cells in Graves' hyperthyroidism and ophthalmopathy. There were TCR beta CDR3 regions amplified from RNA transcripts. HTBI primers were the set used in a first-round RT-PCR of the TCR CDR3. TCRdb re-called the multiplex PCR reads with MiXCR, one entry per CDR3 protein. The table has more than 650,000 distinct CDR3 sequences, around 15% seen once. Sequencing input: blood. The receptors were gathered from a woman younger than 35 with Graves' hyperthyroidism.

This clonotype was seen ten or more times. The chain is built from TRBV11-3 and TRBJ1-1; the D is unclear. CDR3 length equals 14 residues. The V end was cut by 1 base, the J end by 4 bases, with 10 bases between. Looked up from germline, CDR1 is SGHNT and CDR2 is YENEEA. This CDR3 reads CASSLGGQSTEAFF. In DNA, the CDR3 is TGTGCCAGCAGCTTAGGAGGGCAGTCCACTGAAGCTTTCTTT. The variable domain in full, with the rest retrieved from reference TRBV11-3 and TRBJ1-1, is EAGVVQSPRYKIIEKKQPVAFWCNPISGHNTLYWYLQNLGQGPELLIRYENEEAVDDSQLPKDRFSAERLKGVDSTLKIQPAELGDSAVYLCASSLGGQSTEAFFGQGTRLTVV.

This clonotype was seen a few times. The gene calls are TRBV30 and TRBJ2-7; no clear D gene. V lost 2 bases and J 4 bases, leaving 15 bases between the germline ends. CDR3 size: 14 residues. The germline V gene encodes CDR1 GTSNPN and CDR2 SVGIG (reference sequence). CDR3 loop: CAWSTAGRKYEQYF. CDR3 DNA: TGTGCCTGGAGTACGGCTGGTAGAAAGTACGAGCAGTACTTC. Combining the CDR3 with reference TRBV30 and TRBJ2-7 gives the whole variable domain SQTIHQWPATLVQPVGSPLSLECTVEGTSNPNLYWYRQAAGRGLQLLFYSVGIGQISSEVPQNLSASRPQDRQFILSSKKLLLSDSGFYLCAWSTAGRKYEQYFGPGTRLTVT.

There are a few counts of this clonotype. The chain carries TRBV20-1 and TRBJ2-5; 7 bases line up with TRBD2. V trimming: 3 bases; J trimming: 7 bases; junction bases outside the gene matches: 5. The CDR3 is made up of 12 amino acids. Germline CDR1 DFQATT, CDR2 SNEGSKA (reference sequence). In nucleotides, the CDR3 is TGCAGTGCTAGGCGGGGCGGGGGGACCCAGTACTTC. The encoded protein is CSARRGGGTQYF.

There are a few counts of this clonotype. The rearrangement links TRBV27 to TRBJ2-7; TRBD1 agrees at 12 bases. With V trimmed by 6 bases and J by 7 bases, 13 bases remained unmatched. Germline CDR1 reads MNHEY; CDR2 reads SMNVEV (reference sequence). The CDR3 totals 16 residues. The CDR3 protein is CASRSSPGQGAGEQYF. For the CDR3, the DNA is TGTGCCAGCAGGTCCTCACCGGGACAGGGGGCCGGTGAGCAGTACTTC.

This clonotype was observed a handful of times. This chain connects TRBV10-3 to TRBJ2-1; tentatively, D is TRBD1 (5 bases). Trimming removed 4 bases from V and 0 bases from J, with 7 bases in between. CDR1 and CDR2 (germline): ENHRY, SYGVKD. This CDR3 is built from 14 residues. CDR3 residues: CAISGQSSYNEQFF. The CDR3 region has the DNA TGTGCCATCAGTGGACAGAGCTCCTACAATGAGCAGTTCTTC.

This rearrangement joins TRBV27 to TRBJ2-4; no clear D. Germline V gene lookup returns CDR1 MNHEY and CDR2 SMNVEV (reference sequence). V lost 5 bases and J 0 bases, leaving 11 bases between the germline ends. This CDR3 has 15 residues. The CDR3 protein is CASSLNKKAKNIQYF. The CDR3 nucleotides read TGTGCCAGCAGTCTAAACAAAAAAGCCAAAAACATTCAGTACTTC.

This chain uses TRBV19 with TRBJ2-1, with TRBD1 matching over 12 bases. The CDR3 runs 17 residues. Germline V CDR1 and CDR2: LNHDA, SQIVND (reference sequence). V shed 5 bases, J shed 6 bases, and the junction held 11 bases outside the gene matches. The CDR3 sequence: CASSPGTGGLPVNEQFF. As DNA, the CDR3 is TGTGCCAGTAGTCCCGGGACAGGGGGCCTACCCGTCAATGAGCAGTTCTTC.

The genes are TRBV3-1 and TRBJ2-1; possibly TRBD1 for D (5 bases). V lost 1 base, J lost 7 bases, and 11 bases lay in between. The germline CDR1 and CDR2 sequences are LGHDT and YNNKEL (reference sequence). This CDR3 is 14 amino acids long. The CDR3 protein is CASSQARVNNEQFF. The CDR3 DNA follows: TGTGCCAGCAGCCAAGCCAGGGTTAATAATGAGCAGTTCTTC.

The chain recombines TRBV20-1 with TRBJ2-1; 9 bases match TRBD2. Germline CDR1 DFQATT, CDR2 SNEGSKA (reference sequence). V gave up 6 bases and J gave up 1 base; unmatched junction bases: 7. This CDR3 is 15 amino acids long. CDR3 residues: CSAFASGTSYNEQFF. The CDR3 DNA sequence: TGCAGTGCGTTCGCTAGCGGGACTTCCTACAATGAGCAGTTCTTC.

This clonotype was seen more than once but under ten times. V gene TRBV24-1 combines with J gene TRBJ1-5; 9 bases line up with TRBD1. CDR3 length: 17 amino acids. From germline, CDR1 is KGHDR and CDR2 SFDVKD. V lost 9 bases, J lost 1 base, and 12 bases stayed unmatched. DNA of the CDR3: TGTGCCACCTCCGGGGCCGGGACAGGGCTGAGCAATCAGCCCCAGCATTTT. The encoded protein is CATSGAGTGLSNQPQHF.

Ten or more counts support this clonotype. The V gene is TRBV6-6, the J gene TRBJ2-3; D may be TRBD2 (6 bases). V was trimmed by 0 bases and J by 5 bases, leaving 12 bases between them. The CDR3 extends over 15 amino acids. The germline V gene encodes CDR1 MNHNY and CDR2 SVGAGI (reference sequence). The CDR3 region is CASSYSRTNQDTQYF. The CDR3 DNA reads TGTGCCAGCAGTTACTCTAGGACTAACCAAGATACGCAGTATTTT.

This clonotype was counted at least ten times. This chain connects TRBV20-1 to TRBJ2-3, with D perhaps matching TRBD2 (6 bases). V was clipped by 0 bases and J by 4 bases, with 14 bases between them. This CDR3 has 15 residues. Germline V gene data show CDR1 as DFQATT and CDR2 as SNEGSKA (reference sequence). The chain's CDR3 is CSAREGLTPSDTQYF. For the CDR3, the DNA is TGCAGTGCTAGAGAGGGACTCACTCCCTCAGATACGCAGTATTTT.

There are many counts of this clonotype. J is TRBJ1-2 and V is TRBV18, with D possibly TRBD1 on 5 matching bases. CDR3 size: 13 residues. V was pared by 2 bases and J by 4 bases, with 8 bases between. Germline V gives CDR1 KGHSH, CDR2 LQKENI. The CDR3 region is CASSPTTVYGYTF. DNA for the CDR3: TGTGCCAGCTCACCAACGACAGTCTATGGCTACACCTTC.

V and J are TRBV10-3 and TRBJ1-3; no clear D gene. The length of the CDR3 is 16 residues. Trimming removed 0 bases from V and 3 bases from J, with 12 bases in between. The germline CDR1 and CDR2 sequences are ENHRY and SYGVKD. The CDR3 is CAISESILELGNTIYF. CDR3 sequence (DNA): TGTGCCATCAGTGAGTCGATCTTAGAGCTTGGAAACACCATATATTTT.

In its sample, this clonotype was seen many times. This chain uses TRBV11-2 with TRBJ2-7; tentative D call: TRBD1 (5 bases). This CDR3 spans 15 amino acids. V was shortened by 5 bases and J by 5 bases, with 19 bases between the two germline ends. CDR1 and CDR2 from the germline V gene are SGHAT and FQNNGV. The CDR3 here is CASSPLSGRKDEQYF. The CDR3 bases are TGTGCCAGCAGCCCCCTTTCAGGGCGGAAGGACGAGCAGTACTTC. Drawing the rest from reference TRBV11-2 and TRBJ2-7, the complete variable domain is EAGVAQSPRYKIIEKRQSVAFWCNPISGHATLYWYQQILGQGPKLLIQFQNNGVVDDSQLPKDRFSAERLKGVDSTLKIQPAKLEDSAVYLCASSPLSGRKDEQYFGPGTRLTVT.

In its sample, this clonotype was seen a few times. This chain connects TRBV24-1 to TRBJ2-1; D is unclear. Germline V gene data show CDR1 as KGHDR and CDR2 as SFDVKD. This CDR3 has 13 amino acids. Trimming shortened V by 5 bases and J by 4 bases, and 8 bases separated the two germline ends. The CDR3 sequence: CATSGILYNEQFF. Here the CDR3 DNA reads TGTGCCACCAGTGGCATACTTTACAATGAGCAGTTCTTC.